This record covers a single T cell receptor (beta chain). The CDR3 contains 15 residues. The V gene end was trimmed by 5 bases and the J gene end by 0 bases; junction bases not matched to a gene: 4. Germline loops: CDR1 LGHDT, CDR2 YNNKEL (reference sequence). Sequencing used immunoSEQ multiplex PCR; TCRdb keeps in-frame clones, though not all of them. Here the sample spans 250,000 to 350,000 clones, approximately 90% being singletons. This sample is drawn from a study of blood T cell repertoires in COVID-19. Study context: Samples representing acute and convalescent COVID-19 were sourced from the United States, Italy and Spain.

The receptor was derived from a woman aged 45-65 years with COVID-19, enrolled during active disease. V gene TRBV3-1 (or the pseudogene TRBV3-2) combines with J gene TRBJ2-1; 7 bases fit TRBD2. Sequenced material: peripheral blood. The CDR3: CASSTSVSSYNEQFF. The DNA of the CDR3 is TGTGCCAGCAGCACTAGCGTGAGCTCCTACAATGAGCAGTTCTTC.